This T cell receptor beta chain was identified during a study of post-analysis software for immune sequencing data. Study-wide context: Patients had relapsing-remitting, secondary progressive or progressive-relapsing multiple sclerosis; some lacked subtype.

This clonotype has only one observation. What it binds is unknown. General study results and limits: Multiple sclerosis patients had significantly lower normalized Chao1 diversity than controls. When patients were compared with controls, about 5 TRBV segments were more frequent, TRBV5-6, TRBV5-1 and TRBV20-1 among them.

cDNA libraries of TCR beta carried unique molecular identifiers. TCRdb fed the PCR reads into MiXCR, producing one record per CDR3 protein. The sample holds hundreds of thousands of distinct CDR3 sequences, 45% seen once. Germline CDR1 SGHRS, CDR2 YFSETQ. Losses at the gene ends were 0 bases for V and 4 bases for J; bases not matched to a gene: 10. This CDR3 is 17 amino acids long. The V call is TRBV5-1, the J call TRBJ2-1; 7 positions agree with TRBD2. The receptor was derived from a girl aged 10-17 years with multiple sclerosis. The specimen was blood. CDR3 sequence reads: CASSLALAGVQYNEQFF. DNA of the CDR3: TGCGCCAGCAGCTTGGCCCTGGCGGGAGTACAGTACAATGAGCAGTTCTTC.